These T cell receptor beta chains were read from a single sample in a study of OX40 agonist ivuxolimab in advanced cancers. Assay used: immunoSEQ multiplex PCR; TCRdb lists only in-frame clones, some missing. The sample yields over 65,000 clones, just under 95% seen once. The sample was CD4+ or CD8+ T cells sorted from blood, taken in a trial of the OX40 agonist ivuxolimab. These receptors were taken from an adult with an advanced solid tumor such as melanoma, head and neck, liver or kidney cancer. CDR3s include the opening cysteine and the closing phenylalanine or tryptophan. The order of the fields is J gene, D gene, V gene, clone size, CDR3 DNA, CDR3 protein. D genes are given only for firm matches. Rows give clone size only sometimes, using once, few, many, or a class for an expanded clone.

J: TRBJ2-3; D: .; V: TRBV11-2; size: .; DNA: TGTGCCAGCAGTTTTCCGGGACAAACTAGCACAGATACGCAGTATTTT; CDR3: CASSFPGQTSTDTQYF
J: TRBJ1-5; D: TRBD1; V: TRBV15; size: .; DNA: TGTGCCACCAGCAGGTATCGGACAGGGGACCAGCCCCAGCATTTT; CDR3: CATSRYRTGDQPQHF
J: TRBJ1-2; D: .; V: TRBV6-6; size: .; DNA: TGTGCCAGCAGTTACTCGACTCCGGTCTATGGCTACACCTTC; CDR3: CASSYSTPVYGYTF
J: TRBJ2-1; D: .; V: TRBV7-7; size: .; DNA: TGTGCTAGCAGCCCCGTCCAGGGTGGATACAATGAGCAGTTCTTC; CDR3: CASSPVQGGYNEQFF
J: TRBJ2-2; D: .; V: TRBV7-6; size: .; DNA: TGTGCCAGCAGCTTAGACCACACGGGGGTGTTTTTT; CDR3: CASSLDHTGVFF
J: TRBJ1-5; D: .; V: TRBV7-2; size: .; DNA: TGTGCCAGCAGCTTAGCTTCAAGAAATCAGCCCCAGCATTTT; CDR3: CASSLASRNQPQHF
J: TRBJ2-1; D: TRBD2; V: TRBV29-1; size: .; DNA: TGCAGCGCCTCGCCTAGCGGGGGGGCCAGTGAGCAGTTCTTC; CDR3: CSASPSGGASEQFF
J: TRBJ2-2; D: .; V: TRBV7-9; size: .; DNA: TGTGCCAGCAGCCATATCCTGGGCACCGGGGAGCTGTTTTTT; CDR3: CASSHILGTGELFF
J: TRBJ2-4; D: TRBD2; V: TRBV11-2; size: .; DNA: TGTGCCAGCAGCTTGTCTGCTAGCGGGGGGGTTTACTTC; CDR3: CASSLSASGGVYF
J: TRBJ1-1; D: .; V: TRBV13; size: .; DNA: TGTGCCAGCAGCTTAGGCCGGGGGAACACTGAAGCTTTCTTT; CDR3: CASSLGRGNTEAFF
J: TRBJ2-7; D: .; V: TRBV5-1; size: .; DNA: TGCGCCAGCAGCCCCCCGTGGACAGCTCCCTACGAGCAGTACTTC; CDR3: CASSPPWTAPYEQYF
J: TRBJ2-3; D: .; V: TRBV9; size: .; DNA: TGTGCCAGCAGCGTTGGGTCAGTCACAGATACGCAGTATTTT; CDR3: CASSVGSVTDTQYF
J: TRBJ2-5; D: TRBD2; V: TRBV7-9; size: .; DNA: TGCGCCAGCAGCCCATCAAGCGGGGGTCAAGAGACCCAGTACTTC; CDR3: CASSPSSGGQETQYF
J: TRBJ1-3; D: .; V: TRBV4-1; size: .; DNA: TGCGCCAGCAGCCAAGATGAGGCCGCAGGAAACACCATATATTTT; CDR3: CASSQDEAAGNTIYF
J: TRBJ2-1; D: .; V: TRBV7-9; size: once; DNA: TGTGCCAGCAGCCGTTGGGAGTCACAGGGAGGGGACAATGAGCAGTTCTTC; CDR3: CASSRWESQGGDNEQFF
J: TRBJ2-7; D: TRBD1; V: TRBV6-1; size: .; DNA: TGTGCCAGCAGGCTGGACAGGGGGCTCTCCTACGAGCAGTACTTC; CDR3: CASRLDRGLSYEQYF
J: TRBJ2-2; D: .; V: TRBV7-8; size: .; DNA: TGTGCCAGCAGCTTATTGATGGTTGGGCCTACGAACACCGGGGAGCTGTTTTTT; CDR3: CASSLLMVGPTNTGELFF
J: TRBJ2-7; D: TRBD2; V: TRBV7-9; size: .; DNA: TGTGCCAGCAGGGGGGGGACGGCCTTCTCCTACGAGCAGTACTTC; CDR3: CASRGGTAFSYEQYF
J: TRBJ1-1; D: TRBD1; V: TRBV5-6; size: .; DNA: TGTGCCAGCAGCTTGACAGGGGACACTGAAGCTTTCTTT; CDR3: CASSLTGDTEAFF
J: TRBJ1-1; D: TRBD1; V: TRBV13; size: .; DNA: TGTGCCAGCAGCCCGAGGGACAGGGGCGAAGGTGAAGCTTTCTTT; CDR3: CASSPRDRGEGEAFF
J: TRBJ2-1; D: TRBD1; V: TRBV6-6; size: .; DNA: TGTGCCAGCAGTTCCCCCTCCGCGACAGGGGGCAATGAGCAGTTCTTC; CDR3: CASSSPSATGGNEQFF
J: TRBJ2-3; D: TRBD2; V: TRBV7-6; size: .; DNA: TGTGCCAGCAGCTTAGGCGGGGGGGCTGTAGATACGCAGTATTTT; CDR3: CASSLGGGAVDTQYF
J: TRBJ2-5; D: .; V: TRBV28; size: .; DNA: TGTGCCAGCAGTTTGGAGACAGCCCAAGAGACCCAGTACTTC; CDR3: CASSLETAQETQYF
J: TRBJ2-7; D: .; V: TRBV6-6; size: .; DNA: TGTGCCAGCAGTTACGTAGGGTCCTACGAGCAGTACTTC; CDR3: CASSYVGSYEQYF
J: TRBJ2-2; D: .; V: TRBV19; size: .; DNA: TGTGCCAGTAGTAAATACACCGGGGAGCTGTTTTTT; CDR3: CASSKYTGELFF
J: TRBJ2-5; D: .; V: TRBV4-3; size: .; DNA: TGCGCCAGCAGCTTCTTAGACCAGGGGCAGGAGACCCAGTACTTC; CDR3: CASSFLDQGQETQYF
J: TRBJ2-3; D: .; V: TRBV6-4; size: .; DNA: TGTGCCAGCAGTGACGCGTCTGGCACAGATACGCAGTATTTT; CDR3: CASSDASGTDTQYF
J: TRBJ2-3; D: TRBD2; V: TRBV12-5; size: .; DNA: TGTGCTAGTGGTTCCCCGTGGGCTAGCGGGGGGAGCACAGATACGCAGTATTTT; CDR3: CASGSPWASGGSTDTQYF
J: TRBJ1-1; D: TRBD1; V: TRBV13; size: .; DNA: TGTGCCAGCAGCCCAGACAGGGTCCCTTTCTTT; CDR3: CASSPDRVPFF
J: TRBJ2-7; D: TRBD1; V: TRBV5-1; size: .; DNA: TGCGCCAGCAGCTTGGAAGACAGGGGAGTGGAGCAGTACTTC; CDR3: CASSLEDRGVEQYF
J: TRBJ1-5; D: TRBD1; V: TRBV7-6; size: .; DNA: TGTGCCAGCAGCCGAGGACAGGGGGAGATTCAGCCCCAGCATTTT; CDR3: CASSRGQGEIQPQHF
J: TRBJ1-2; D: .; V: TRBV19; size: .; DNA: TGTGCCAGTAGTATAGGCGGGGAACTCGATGGCTACACCTTC; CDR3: CASSIGGELDGYTF